The 27 T cell receptor beta chains given below trace back to one sample, sequenced in a study of T-cell memory formation after mild COVID-19. TCRdb analysed the 5' RACE reads with MiXCR anew, one entry per CDR3 protein. The repertoire holds a few hundred thousand distinct CDR3 sequences, with 15% to 20% as singletons. Sequencing input: PBMCs or a T cell subset sorted from them (not recorded which). The source of these receptors is a man between 18 and 35 years old who had mild COVID-19 (a few samples of this study predate the infection). Cell type and time point are not known.

This clonotype was counted a few times. The CDR3 DNA follows: TGTGCCAGCAGTTTATTTACCCAGGATGGCTACACCTTC. Translating gives CASSLFTQDGYTF. The chain employs TRBV28 and TRBJ1-2, with D unclear. The CDR3 sequence is 13 residues long. V lost 1 base and J lost 6, with 9 bases in between. Germline V gene data show CDR1 as MDHEN and CDR2 as SYDVKM.

This clonotype was seen only once. V is TRBV7-9 and J is TRBJ1-2; D gene ambiguous. V lost 8 bases and J lost 2, with 12 bases in between. The CDR3 contains 13 residues. CDR1 is SEHNR, CDR2 FQNEAQ, per germline (reference sequence). The CDR3 nucleotides read TGTGCCAGCCGGCGGGCACCAAACTATGGCTACACCTTC. Its protein is CASRRAPNYGYTF.

This clonotype was counted at least ten times. This chain joins TRBV4-1 and TRBJ2-1; a weak D match, TRBD1 (6 bases). Germline lookup yields CDR1 MGHRA and CDR2 YSYEKL. There are 15 residues in the CDR3. V lost 4 bases and J 8 bases, leaving 18 bases between the germline ends. The CDR3 loop reads CASSPTGPRGDEQFF. The CDR3 coding sequence is TGCGCCAGCAGCCCTACTGGACCCAGGGGAGATGAGCAGTTCTTC.

The chain is built from TRBV5-1 and TRBJ2-3; 7 nucleotides line up with TRBD1. The CDR3 is 14 residues long. Germline V gives CDR1 SGHRS, CDR2 YFSETQ. With 3 bases clipped from V and 4 bases from J, the junction kept 5 bases outside the gene matches. The CDR3 spells CASSSTGTPDTQYF. The CDR3 DNA reads as TGCGCCAGCAGCTCGACAGGGACCCCAGATACGCAGTATTTT. The full variable domain, its missing parts supplied by reference TRBV5-1 and TRBJ2-3, is KAGVTQTPRYLIKTRGQQVTLSCSPISGHRSVSWYQQTPGQGLQFLFEYFSETQRNKGNFPGRFSGRQFSNSRSEMNVSTLELGDSALYLCASSSTGTPDTQYFGPGTRLTVL.

A few counts support this clonotype. This chain joins TRBV4-3 and TRBJ2-7; D is possibly TRBD1 (5 bases). Germline CDR1 LGHNA, CDR2 YSLEER. Trimming took off 2 bases at V and 5 bases at J, with 13 bases between the two ends. The CDR3 covers 14 residues. The CDR3 DNA is TGCGCCAGCAGCCAACAAAGACAGTCGGACGAGCAGTACTTC. Its protein is CASSQQRQSDEQYF.

This CDR3 reads CASSKGSRQGLSGELFF. DNA of the CDR3: TGTGCCAGCAGTAAGGGGTCCCGACAGGGGTTATCCGGGGAGCTGTTTTTT. The chain recombines TRBV6-5 with TRBJ2-2; the match to TRBD1 covers 8 bases. The germline gives CDR1 MNHEY, CDR2 SVGAGI. J was trimmed by 6 bases and V by 5 bases; bases with no gene match: 14. The CDR3 consists of 17 residues.

This clonotype turned up a few times. The V and J genes are TRBV6-1 and TRBJ1-2, with D hard to call. Germline V lookup: CDR1 MNHNS, CDR2 SASEGT. There are 15 residues in the CDR3. Trimming left V 0 bases short and J 0 bases short, with 8 bases between. The CDR3 protein is CASSEATFPNYGYTF. CDR3 sequence (DNA): TGTGCCAGCAGTGAAGCAACCTTCCCTAACTATGGCTACACCTTC.

V is TRBV12-3 or TRBV12-4 and J is TRBJ1-1, with D tentatively TRBD1 (5 bases). V was shortened by 7 bases and J by 2 bases, with 11 bases between the two germline ends. This CDR3 is built from 13 residues. The CDR3 loop reads CASTFGGNTEAFF. The CDR3 DNA is TGTGCCAGCACCTTCGGGGGAAACACTGAAGCTTTCTTT.

This clonotype has at least ten counts. The chain has TRBV7-8 and TRBJ1-4, with 7 bases that match TRBD1. Trimming took 5 bases from V and 8 from J; bases not matched to a gene: 8. From germline, CDR1 is SGHVS and CDR2 FQNEAQ. The CDR3 sequence is 14 residues long. The CDR3 DNA reads as TGTGCCAGCAGCAGGAGGGGGCCGACAGAAAAACTGTTTTTT. It translates to CASSRRGPTEKLFF.

The genes are TRBV7-2 and TRBJ2-7; D is unclear. Trimming pared 4 bases from V and 11 bases from J, leaving 18 bases between. The CDR3 length is 13 residues. CDR1 and CDR2 (germline): SGHTA, FQGNSA. CDR3 protein: CASSSSYSVSKYF. The CDR3 nucleotides are TGTGCCAGCAGCTCGTCCTATTCCGTAAGCAAGTACTTC.

This clonotype was observed a few times. V is TRBV24-1 and J is TRBJ1-5, with TRBD1 as a possible D gene (6 bases). Trimming removed 4 bases from V and 9 bases from J, with 12 bases in between. CDR1 and CDR2 from the germline V gene are KGHDR and SFDVKD. The CDR3 runs to 13 residues. This CDR3 is CATSEGTGLPQHF. Written as DNA, the CDR3 is TGTGCCACCAGTGAGGGAACAGGGCTGCCCCAGCATTTT.

This clonotype showed up just a few times. V gene TRBV4-1 combines with J gene TRBJ1-5; D is undetermined. The CDR3 contains 14 residues. Germline loops: CDR1 MGHRA, CDR2 YSYEKL. The ends were cut back, 3 bases at V and 4 bases at J, with 10 bases in the middle. The CDR3 loop reads CASSQTTGNQPQHF. CDR3 DNA sequence: TGCGCCAGCAGCCAGACGACGGGTAATCAGCCCCAGCATTTT.

This clonotype has only a few counts. The V and J genes are TRBV19 and TRBJ1-5, with D perhaps matching TRBD1 (5 bases). CDR1 LNHDA and CDR2 SQIVND come from the germline V gene (reference sequence). This CDR3 is 15 amino acids long. V dropped 3 bases and J dropped 7 bases, with 16 bases sitting between them. The CDR3 sequence: CASSIGGVRVQPQHF. In DNA form, the CDR3 reads TGTGCCAGTAGTATCGGAGGGGTCAGGGTCCAGCCCCAGCATTTT.

The rearrangement uses TRBV11-3 and TRBJ2-3, with 13 bases that match TRBD2. Germline lookup yields CDR1 SGHNT and CDR2 YENEEA. This CDR3 has 16 amino acids. The V and J ends lost 5 bases and 5 bases, in that order; junction bases with no gene match: 7. The DNA of the CDR3 is TGTGCCAGCAGCGCGCGGACTAGCGGGGGAGGAGATACGCAGTATTTT. Its protein product is CASSARTSGGGDTQYF.

This clonotype was counted a few times. J is TRBJ2-7 and V is TRBV29-1, with D tentatively TRBD2 (5 bases). CDR1 and CDR2 (germline): SQVTM, ANQGSEA. The CDR3 covers 11 residues. V dropped 6 bases and J dropped 2 bases, with 8 bases sitting between them. CDR3 residues: CSVAGTYEQYF. The CDR3 DNA sequence: TGCAGCGTGGCCGGGACCTACGAGCAGTACTTC.

This clonotype occurred a few times. J is TRBJ2-1 and V is TRBV7-9; TRBD2 is a possible D gene (6 bases). This CDR3 comprises 15 residues. Looked up from germline, CDR1 is SEHNR and CDR2 is FQNEAQ (reference sequence). Trimming removed 5 bases at V and 7 bases at J, with 18 bases between. The CDR3 sequence: CASSQDIGGINEQFF. The CDR3 DNA follows: TGTGCCAGCAGCCAAGACATCGGCGGGATTAATGAGCAGTTCTTC.

This clonotype was counted between two and nine times. The J gene is TRBJ2-5, the V gene TRBV21-1; TRBD1, as called in the table, went unchecked against the DNA. TRBV21-1 represents a pseudogene. The CDR3 is 13 amino acids. This CDR3 is CASTVARLETQYF. CDR3 sequence (DNA): TGTGCCAGCACCGTGGCCCGGCTGGAGACCCAGTACTTC.

CDR3 amino acids: CSASPRTSGGEQYF. CDR3 nucleotide sequence: TGCAGTGCTAGTCCTCGGACTAGCGGGGGCGAGCAGTACTTC. The gene calls are TRBV20-1 and TRBJ2-7; 13 bases align to TRBD2. Per the germline V gene, CDR1 is DFQATT and CDR2 is SNEGSKA (reference sequence). Trimming at V came to 3 bases and at J to 6 bases, leaving 5 bases not matched to a gene. This CDR3 contains 14 residues.

The chain uses TRBV7-6 and TRBJ1-2; 7 nucleotides agree with TRBD1. CDR1 is SGHVS, CDR2 FNYEAQ, per germline. After removal of 6 bases from V and 4 bases from J, the junction contained 14 bases not matched to a gene. CDR3 length: 16 amino acids. CDR3 amino acids: CASSRTTADRAYGYTF. DNA for the CDR3: TGTGCCAGCAGTCGTACCACCGCCGACAGGGCCTATGGCTACACCTTC.

This clonotype has only a few counts. The chain has TRBV6-5 and TRBJ2-5, with TRBD1 matching over 7 bases. Looked up from germline, CDR1 is MNHEY and CDR2 is SVGAGI. This CDR3 has 13 residues. V lost 8 bases to trimming and J lost 0 bases; unmatched junction nucleotides: 3. CDR3 protein: CASQTGYQETQYF. CDR3 bases: TGTGCCAGCCAGACAGGGTACCAAGAGACCCAGTACTTC.

The V and J genes are TRBV20-1 and TRBJ1-1; D remains ambiguous. Germline CDR1 and CDR2: DFQATT and SNEGSKA (reference sequence). V was trimmed by 4 bases and J by 4 bases, leaving 10 bases between them. This CDR3 has 12 residues. The CDR3 loop is CSAKGWGTEAFF. The DNA for the CDR3 is TGCAGTGCTAAAGGTTGGGGCACTGAAGCTTTCTTT.

This clonotype was picked up a small number of times. The chain uses TRBV6-2 or TRBV6-3 and TRBJ2-1; 10 bases are shared with TRBD2. Looked up from germline, CDR1 is MNHEY and CDR2 is SVGEGT. The J segment lost 4 bases and the V segment lost 7 bases, leaving 10 bases of the junction unmatched. CDR3 length: 16 amino acids. The CDR3 region is CASTYRSSGGYNEQFF. CDR3 DNA: TGTGCCAGCACCTACAGGTCTAGCGGGGGATACAATGAGCAGTTCTTC.

This clonotype was observed a few times. CDR3 bases: TGTGCCAGCAGTTTAGCCACCATTCAAGAGACCCAGTACTTC. Encoded protein: CASSLATIQETQYF. The chain links TRBV28 to TRBJ2-5; D call uncertain. Deletions cut 2 bases from V and 2 bases from J, with 9 bases between. The length of the CDR3 is 14 residues. Germline CDR1 is MDHEN and CDR2 is SYDVKM.

The chain combines TRBV5-1 with TRBJ2-4, with D tentatively TRBD1 or TRBD2 (5 bases each). The germline V gene has CDR1 SGHRS and CDR2 YFSETQ. The V end was cut by 2 bases, the J end by 0 bases, with 18 bases between. The length of the CDR3 is 18 residues. CDR3 sequence: CASSLGRGTLLAKNIQYF. The CDR3 nucleotides read TGCGCCAGCAGCTTAGGAAGAGGGACCTTACTAGCCAAAAACATTCAGTACTTC.

The chain has TRBV6-2 or TRBV6-3 and TRBJ2-1; D tentatively reads TRBD1 or TRBD2 (5 bases each). CDR3 length: 14 amino acids. Germline assignment: CDR1 MNHEY and CDR2 SVGEGT. Trimming left V 8 bases short and J 5 bases short, with 16 bases between. The CDR3 region has the DNA TGTGCCAGCCTCGGGTTCGAGGGGAACAATGAGCAGTTCTTC. Protein: CASLGFEGNNEQFF.

This clonotype was observed once. The gene calls are TRBV27 and TRBJ1-2, with 10 bases lining up with TRBD1. Germline V gene lookup returns CDR1 MNHEY and CDR2 SMNVEV (reference sequence). J lost 2 bases, V lost 4 bases, and 10 bases had no gene match. This CDR3 region has 17 residues. CDR3 sequence: CASSSETGGSWNYGYTF. The CDR3 DNA is TGTGCCAGCAGTTCTGAGACAGGGGGCTCGTGGAACTATGGCTACACCTTC.

The chain uses TRBV14 and TRBJ2-5; D is perhaps TRBD2 (7 bases). V lost 2 bases to trimming and J lost 2 bases, with 9 bases between them. The CDR3 spans 14 residues. In germline, CDR1 is SGHDN, CDR2 FVKESK. The CDR3 DNA follows: TGTGCCAGCAGCCAACGGGGGGCTCAAGAGACCCAGTACTTC. It codes for CASSQRGAQETQYF. The full variable domain, with the rest looked up from reference TRBV14 and TRBJ2-5, is EAGVTQFPSHSVIEKGQTVTLRCDPISGHDNLYWYRRVMGKEIKFLLHFVKESKQDESGMPNNRFLAERTGGTYSTLKVQPAELEDSGVYFCASSQRGAQETQYFGPGTRLLVL.